This TCR beta chain comes out of a study of T cells in Graves' hyperthyroidism and ophthalmopathy. The CDR3 runs to 15 residues. The V and J ends lost 4 bases and 0 bases, in that order; junction bases with no gene match: 4. From germline, CDR1 is SGHRS and CDR2 YFSETQ. Template material for amplifying TCR beta CDR3 regions consisted of RNA transcripts. Carried out on the TCR CDR3, a first-round RT-PCR used the HTBI primer set. TCRdb reprocessed the multiplex PCR reads with MiXCR, giving one entry per CDR3 protein. The table shows under 750,000 distinct CDR3 sequences, with around 20% occurring only once. Study-level findings and limits: In the analysis, a 13 V-J model separated ophthalmopathy from stable hyperthyroidism.

This clonotype was found many times. Its target is unknown. The sequencing sample was made of blood. This TCR derives from a woman aged 45 to 65 with Graves' hyperthyroidism that later progressed to Graves' ophthalmopathy. The J gene is TRBJ2-3, the V gene TRBV5-1; 8 bases are a match to TRBD2. CDR3 region: CASSVTSGSTDTQYF. CDR3 coding DNA: TGCGCCAGCAGCGTTACTAGCGGTAGCACAGATACGCAGTATTTT.